The T cell receptor (beta chain) described here comes from a study of naive and memory T cell subsets. Study results and limitations: Findings for naive and memory subsets could not be checked against ground truth. Possibly reflecting memory cells re-expressing CD45RA, a few larger clonotypes occurred in naive repertoires, especially CD8.

Germline V lookup: CDR1 MGHRA, CDR2 YSYEKL. V was cut by 1 base and J by 3 bases, with 23 bases left in between. The CDR3 totals 19 residues. A note on this clonotype: Its cognate antigen is unknown.

Cells stained for CD3, CD4, CD8, CD45RA and CD27 were sorted into four subsets. Both TRBC1 and TRBC2 were covered by a beta constant-region primer of two equimolar oligonucleotides. Four rounds of PCR amplified the ligated cDNA using nested alpha and beta constant-region primers plus SP2. TCRdb analysed the UMI-ligation and nested PCR reads with MiXCR anew, one entry per CDR3 protein. The sample carries 150,000 or so distinct CDR3 sequences, about 23% recorded once. The chain has TRBV4-1 and TRBJ2-3; TRBD2 might be the D (5 bases). The sequencing sample was made of naive CD4+ T cells from blood. This sequence was found in a human donor in good health. The CDR3 bases are TGCGCCAGCAGCCAAGGAGATTGGGCGGGTCTGGATCGGACAGATACGCAGTATTTT. This translates into CASSQGDWAGLDRTDTQYF.